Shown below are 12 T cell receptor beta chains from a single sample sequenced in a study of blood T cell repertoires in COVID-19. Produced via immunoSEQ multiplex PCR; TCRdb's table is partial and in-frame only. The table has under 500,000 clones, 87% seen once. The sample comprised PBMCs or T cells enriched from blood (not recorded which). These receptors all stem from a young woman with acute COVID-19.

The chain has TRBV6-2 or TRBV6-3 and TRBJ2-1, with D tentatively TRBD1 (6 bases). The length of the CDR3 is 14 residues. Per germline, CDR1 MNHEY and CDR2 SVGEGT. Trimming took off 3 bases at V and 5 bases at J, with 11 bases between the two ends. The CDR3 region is CASSYIGQNNEQFF. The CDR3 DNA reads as TGTGCCAGCAGTTATATTGGACAGAACAATGAGCAGTTCTTC.

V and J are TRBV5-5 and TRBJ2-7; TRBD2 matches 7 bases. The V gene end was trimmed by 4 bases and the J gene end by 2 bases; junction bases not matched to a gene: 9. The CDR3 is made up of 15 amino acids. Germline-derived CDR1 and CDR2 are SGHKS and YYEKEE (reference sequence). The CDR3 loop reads CASSGGLDAAYEQYF. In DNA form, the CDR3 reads TGTGCCAGCAGCGGAGGACTAGACGCCGCCTACGAGCAGTACTTC.

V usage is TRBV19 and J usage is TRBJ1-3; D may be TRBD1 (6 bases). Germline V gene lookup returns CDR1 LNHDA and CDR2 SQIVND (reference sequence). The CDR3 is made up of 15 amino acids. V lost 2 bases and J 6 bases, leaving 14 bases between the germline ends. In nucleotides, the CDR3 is TGTGCCAGTAGTATACAGCCACAGGGACCAAACACCATATATTTT. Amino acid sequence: CASSIQPQGPNTIYF. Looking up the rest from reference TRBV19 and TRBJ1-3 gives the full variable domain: DGGITQSPKYLFRKEGQNVTLSCEQNLNHDAMYWYRQDPGQGLRLIYYSQIVNDFQKGDIAEGYSVSREKKESFPLTVTSAQKNPTAFYLCASSIQPQGPNTIYFGEGSWLTVV.

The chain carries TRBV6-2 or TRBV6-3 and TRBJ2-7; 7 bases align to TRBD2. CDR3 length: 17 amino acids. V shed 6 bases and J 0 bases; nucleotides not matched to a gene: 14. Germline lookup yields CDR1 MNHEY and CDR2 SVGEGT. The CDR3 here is CASSPRTRTRGSYEQYF. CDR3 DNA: TGTGCCAGCAGCCCCAGGACTAGGACGAGGGGCTCCTACGAGCAGTACTTC.

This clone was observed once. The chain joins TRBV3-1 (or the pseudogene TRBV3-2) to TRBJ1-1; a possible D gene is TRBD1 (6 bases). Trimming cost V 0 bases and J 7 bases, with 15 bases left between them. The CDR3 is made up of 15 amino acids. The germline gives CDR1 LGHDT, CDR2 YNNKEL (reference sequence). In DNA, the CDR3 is TGTGCCAGCAGCCAAGATTCAGGGGAAACTCTTGAAGCTTTCTTT. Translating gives CASSQDSGETLEAFF.

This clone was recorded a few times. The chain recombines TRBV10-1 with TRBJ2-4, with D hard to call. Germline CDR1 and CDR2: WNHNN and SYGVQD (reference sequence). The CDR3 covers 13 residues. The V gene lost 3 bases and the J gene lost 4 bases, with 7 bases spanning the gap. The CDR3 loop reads CASSDGGKNIQYF. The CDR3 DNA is TGCGCCAGCAGTGACGGCGGTAAAAACATTCAGTACTTC.

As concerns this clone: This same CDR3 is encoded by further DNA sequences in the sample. CDR3 in DNA: TGTGCCAGCAGTCTCACAGGGTCCTACGAGCAGTACTTC. Its protein product is CASSLTGSYEQYF. The chain joins TRBV28 to TRBJ2-7, with D maybe TRBD1 (6 bases). Looked up from germline, CDR1 is MDHEN and CDR2 is SYDVKM. The CDR3 contains 13 residues. V was shortened by 5 bases and J by 1 base, with 9 bases between the two germline ends.

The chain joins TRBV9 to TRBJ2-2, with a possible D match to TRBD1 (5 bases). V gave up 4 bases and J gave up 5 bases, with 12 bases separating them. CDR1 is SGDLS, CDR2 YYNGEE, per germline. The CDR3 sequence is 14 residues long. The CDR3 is CASSSRAGTGELFF. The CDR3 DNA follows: TGTGCCAGCAGCTCCAGGGCCGGGACCGGGGAGCTGTTTTTT.

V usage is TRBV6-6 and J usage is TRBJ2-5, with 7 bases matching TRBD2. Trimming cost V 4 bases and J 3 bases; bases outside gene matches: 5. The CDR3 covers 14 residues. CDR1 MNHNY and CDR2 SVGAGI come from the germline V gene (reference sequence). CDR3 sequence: CASSWGLLKETQYF. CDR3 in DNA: TGTGCCAGCAGTTGGGGACTACTGAAAGAGACCCAGTACTTC.

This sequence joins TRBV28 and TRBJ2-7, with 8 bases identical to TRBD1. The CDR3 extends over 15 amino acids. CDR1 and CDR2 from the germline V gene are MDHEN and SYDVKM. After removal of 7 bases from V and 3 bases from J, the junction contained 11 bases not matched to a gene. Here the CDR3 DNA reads TGTGCCAGCAAGCCGGCCACAGGGGGATTCTACGAGCAGTACTTC. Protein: CASKPATGGFYEQYF.

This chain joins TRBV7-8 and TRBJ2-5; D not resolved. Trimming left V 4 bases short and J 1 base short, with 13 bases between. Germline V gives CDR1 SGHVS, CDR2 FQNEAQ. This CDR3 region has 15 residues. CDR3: CASSSNTVGQETQYF. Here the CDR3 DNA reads TGTGCCAGCAGCTCAAATACAGTGGGCCAAGAGACCCAGTACTTC.

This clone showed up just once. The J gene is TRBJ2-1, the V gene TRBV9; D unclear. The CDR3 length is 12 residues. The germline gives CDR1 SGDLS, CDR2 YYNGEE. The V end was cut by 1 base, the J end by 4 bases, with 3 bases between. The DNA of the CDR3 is TGTGCCAGCAGCGTATCTTACAATGAGCAGTTCTTC. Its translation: CASSVSYNEQFF.